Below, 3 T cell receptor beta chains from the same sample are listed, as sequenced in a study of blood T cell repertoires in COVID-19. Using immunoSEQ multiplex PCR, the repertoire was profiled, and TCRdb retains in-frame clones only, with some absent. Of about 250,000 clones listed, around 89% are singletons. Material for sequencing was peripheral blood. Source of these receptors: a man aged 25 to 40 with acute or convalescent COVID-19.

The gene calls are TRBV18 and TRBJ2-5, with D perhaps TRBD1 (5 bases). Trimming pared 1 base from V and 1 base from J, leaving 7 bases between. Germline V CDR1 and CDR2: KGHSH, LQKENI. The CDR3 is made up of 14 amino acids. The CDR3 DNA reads TGTGCCAGCTCACCACGACAGCTCCAAGAGACCCAGTACTTC. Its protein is CASSPRQLQETQYF.

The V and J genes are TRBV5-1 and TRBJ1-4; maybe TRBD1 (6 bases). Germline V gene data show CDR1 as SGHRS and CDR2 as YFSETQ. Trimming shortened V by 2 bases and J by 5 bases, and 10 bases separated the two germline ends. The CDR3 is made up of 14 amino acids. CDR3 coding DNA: TGCGCCAGCAGCTTCTGGGGGCCGAATGAAAAACTGTTTTTT. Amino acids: CASSFWGPNEKLFF.

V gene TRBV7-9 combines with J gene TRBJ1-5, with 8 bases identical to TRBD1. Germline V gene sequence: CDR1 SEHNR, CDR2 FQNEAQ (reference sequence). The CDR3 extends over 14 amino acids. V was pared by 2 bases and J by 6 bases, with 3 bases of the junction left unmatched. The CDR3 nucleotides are TGTGCCAGCAGCTTAACGCAGGGGGCTCAGCCCCAGCATTTT. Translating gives CASSLTQGAQPQHF.